Detailed here is one T cell receptor (beta chain). Its target is unknown. The data were obtained in a study of graft-versus-host responses after intestinal transplantation. In the study overall: The study gave all recipients anti-thymocyte globulin induction, then tacrolimus and steroids for three to four years. General observations from the study: Ileal or blood samples showed some GvH clones first, and such clones were also found in recipient marrow. Clonal ratios of graft-versus-host to host-versus-graft in allografts were high for patients exhibiting graft-donor T cell macrochimerism.

V gave up 3 bases and J gave up 3 bases; unmatched junction bases: 14. Germline CDR1 and CDR2: MNHEY and SMNVEV (reference sequence). The length of the CDR3 is 17 residues. Profiling relied on immunoSEQ multiplex PCR, and the TCRdb table lists in-frame clones only, not all of them. The sample holds 35,000 to 45,000 clones, about 95% seen once. The sample in question was unstimulated CD8+ T cells sorted from spleen or lymph node cells, obtained before transplant. This chain connects TRBV27 to TRBJ2-7, with TRBD2 identical over 7 bases. This TCR derives from a human donor who was the organ donor for an intestinal transplant. The CDR3 DNA reads as TGTGCCAGCAGTTTTCCCCCCCGCGGGGGAGGTGACTACGAGCAGTACTTC. Protein: CASSFPPRGGGDYEQYF.